This T cell receptor beta chain appears in the sequencing data of a study of T cell responses to AZD1222 COVID-19 vaccine. Study-wide results and caveats: With dominance at 160-218 and 743-854, vaccine-associated CD4 TCRs spanned spike. Targets within unmutated variant regions were reportedly found for nearly half of spike-specific TCRs. Elevations in Spike-specific TCR breadth and depth followed administration of two AZD1222 doses.

CDR1 is SGHAT, CDR2 FQNNGV, per germline. Trimming shortened V by 2 bases and J by 2 bases, and 13 bases separated the two germline ends. The CDR3 consists of 15 residues. On this clone: The antigen is not known.

Clones were read by immunoSEQ multiplex PCR, and TCRdb kept only the in-frame ones, dropping some. The table includes about 160,000 clones, about 91% detected once. The receptor was isolated from an adult in good health. V usage is TRBV11-2 and J usage is TRBJ2-7; the D gene is possibly TRBD2 (5 bases). Sample: peripheral blood, taken on day 0 of AZD1222 vaccination. As DNA, the CDR3 is TGTGCCAGCAGCTTATCGCGGGTTTCTACCTACGAGCAGTACTTC. Translated, it gives CASSLSRVSTYEQYF.